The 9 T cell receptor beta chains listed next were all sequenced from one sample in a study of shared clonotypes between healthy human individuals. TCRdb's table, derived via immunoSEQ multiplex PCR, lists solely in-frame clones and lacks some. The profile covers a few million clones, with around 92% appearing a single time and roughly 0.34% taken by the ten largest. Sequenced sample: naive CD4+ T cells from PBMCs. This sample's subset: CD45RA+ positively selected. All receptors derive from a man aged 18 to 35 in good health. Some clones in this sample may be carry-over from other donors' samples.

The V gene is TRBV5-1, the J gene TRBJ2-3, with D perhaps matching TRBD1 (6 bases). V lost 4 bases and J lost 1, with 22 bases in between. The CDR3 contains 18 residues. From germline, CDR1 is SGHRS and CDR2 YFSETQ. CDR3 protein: CASSERPPRAGGTDTQYF. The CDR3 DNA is TGCGCCAGCAGCGAGCGGCCCCCGAGGGCAGGGGGCACAGATACGCAGTATTTT.

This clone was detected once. The CDR3: CASSLGGFSGNTIYF. CDR3 DNA sequence: TGTGCCAGCAGCTTAGGCGGCTTCTCTGGAAACACCATATATTTT. The chain joins TRBV7-2 to TRBJ1-3; no clear D gene. The CDR3 has 15 residues. The germline V gene encodes CDR1 SGHTA and CDR2 FQGNSA. V was shortened by 1 base and J by 0 bases, with 7 bases between the two germline ends.

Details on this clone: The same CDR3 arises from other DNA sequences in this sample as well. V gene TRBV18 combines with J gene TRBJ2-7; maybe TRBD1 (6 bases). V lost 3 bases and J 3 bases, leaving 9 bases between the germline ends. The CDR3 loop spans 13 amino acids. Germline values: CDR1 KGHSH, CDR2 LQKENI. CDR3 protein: CASSPPGVYEQYF. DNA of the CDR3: TGTGCCAGCTCACCTCCAGGGGTCTACGAGCAGTACTTC.

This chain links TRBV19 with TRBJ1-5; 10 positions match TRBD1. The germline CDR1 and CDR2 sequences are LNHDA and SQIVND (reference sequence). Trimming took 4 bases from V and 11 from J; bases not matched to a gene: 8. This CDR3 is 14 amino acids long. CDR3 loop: CASSRRDRGSAQHF. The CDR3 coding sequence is TGTGCCAGTAGTAGGAGGGACAGGGGTTCGGCCCAGCATTTT.

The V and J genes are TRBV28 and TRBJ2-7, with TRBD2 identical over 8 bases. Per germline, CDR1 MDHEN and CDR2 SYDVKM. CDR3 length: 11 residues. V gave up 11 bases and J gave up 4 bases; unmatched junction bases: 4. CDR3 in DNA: TGTGCCCGGGGCGGGAGGTACGAGCAGTACTTC. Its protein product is CARGGRYEQYF.

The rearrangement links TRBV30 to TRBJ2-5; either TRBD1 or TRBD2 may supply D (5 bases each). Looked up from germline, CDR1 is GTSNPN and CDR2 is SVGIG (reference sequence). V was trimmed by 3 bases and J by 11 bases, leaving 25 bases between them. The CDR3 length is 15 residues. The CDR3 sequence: CAWSRGTNTVEEQYF. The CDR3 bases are TGTGCCTGGAGCCGTGGGACCAACACGGTTGAGGAGCAGTACTTC.

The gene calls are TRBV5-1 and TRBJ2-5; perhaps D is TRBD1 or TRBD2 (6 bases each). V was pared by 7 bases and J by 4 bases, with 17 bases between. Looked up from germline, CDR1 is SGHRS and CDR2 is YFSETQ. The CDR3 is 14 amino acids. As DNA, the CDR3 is TGCGCCAGCCACTGGGGGGCTGGTCCAGAGACCCAGTACTTC. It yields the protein CASHWGAGPETQYF.

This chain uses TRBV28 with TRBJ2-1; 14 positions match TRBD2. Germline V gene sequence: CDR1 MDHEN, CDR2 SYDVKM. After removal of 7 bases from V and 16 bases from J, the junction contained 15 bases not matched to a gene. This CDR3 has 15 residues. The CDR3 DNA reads TGTGCCAGCAATCTACAGGGACTAGCGGGGGCCGACTCCTTCTTC. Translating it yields CASNLQGLAGADSFF.

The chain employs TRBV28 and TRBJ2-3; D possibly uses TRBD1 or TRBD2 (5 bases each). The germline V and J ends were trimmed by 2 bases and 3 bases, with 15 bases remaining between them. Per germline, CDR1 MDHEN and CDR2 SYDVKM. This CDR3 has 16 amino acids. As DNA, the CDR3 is TGTGCCAGCAGTTTAGCCGGGACGGGTCTTACAGATACGCAGTATTTT. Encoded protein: CASSLAGTGLTDTQYF.